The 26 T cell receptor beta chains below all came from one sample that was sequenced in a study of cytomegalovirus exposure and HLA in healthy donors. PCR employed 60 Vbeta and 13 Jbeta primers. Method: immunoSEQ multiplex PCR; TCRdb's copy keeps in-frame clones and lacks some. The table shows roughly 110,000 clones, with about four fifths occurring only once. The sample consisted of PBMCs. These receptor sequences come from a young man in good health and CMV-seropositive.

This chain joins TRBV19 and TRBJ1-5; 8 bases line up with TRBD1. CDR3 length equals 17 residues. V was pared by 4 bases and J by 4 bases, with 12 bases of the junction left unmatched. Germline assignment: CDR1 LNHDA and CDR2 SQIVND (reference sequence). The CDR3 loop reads CASSTGGPGRWNQPQHF. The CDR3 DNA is TGTGCCAGTAGTACAGGGGGCCCTGGGAGATGGAATCAGCCCCAGCATTTT.

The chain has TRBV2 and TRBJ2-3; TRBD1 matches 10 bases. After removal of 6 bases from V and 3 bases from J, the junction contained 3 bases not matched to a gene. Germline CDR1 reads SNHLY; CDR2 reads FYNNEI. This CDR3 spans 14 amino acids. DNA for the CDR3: TGTGCCAGCAGGGGGGGACAGGGGACAGATACGCAGTATTTT. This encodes CASRGGQGTDTQYF.

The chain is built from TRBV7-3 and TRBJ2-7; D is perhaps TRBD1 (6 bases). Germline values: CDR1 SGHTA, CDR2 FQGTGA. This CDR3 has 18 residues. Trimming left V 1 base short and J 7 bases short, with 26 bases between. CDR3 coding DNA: TGTGCCAGCAGCTTAATAGGGGGTCTCACAGGGAATGCGGCAGAGCAGTACTTC. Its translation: CASSLIGGLTGNAAEQYF.

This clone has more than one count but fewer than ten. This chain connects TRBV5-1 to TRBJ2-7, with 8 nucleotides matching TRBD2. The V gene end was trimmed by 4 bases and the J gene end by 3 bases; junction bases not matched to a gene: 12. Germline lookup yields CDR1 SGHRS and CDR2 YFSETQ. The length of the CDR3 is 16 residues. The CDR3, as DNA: TGCGCCAGCAGCAATGGTGGAGCGGGGGATCGCTACGAGCAGTACTTC. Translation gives CASSNGGAGDRYEQYF.

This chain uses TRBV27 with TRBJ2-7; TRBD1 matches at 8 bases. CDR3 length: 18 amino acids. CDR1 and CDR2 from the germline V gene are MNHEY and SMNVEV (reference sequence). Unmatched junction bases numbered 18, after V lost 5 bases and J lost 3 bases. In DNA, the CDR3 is TGTGCCAGCAGTCGAATGCCAGGGGGCACGTCTCACTACTACGAGCAGTACTTC. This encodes CASSRMPGGTSHYYEQYF.

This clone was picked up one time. The CDR3 sequence is CASSFGGVNIMNTEAFF. The CDR3 coding sequence is TGTGCCAGCAGTTTCGGAGGGGTTAACATTATGAACACTGAAGCTTTCTTT. V gene TRBV7-2 combines with J gene TRBJ1-1; D may be TRBD1 (5 bases). This CDR3 is built from 17 residues. Trimming took off 6 bases at V and 0 bases at J, with 20 bases between the two ends. In germline, CDR1 is SGHTA, CDR2 FQGNSA. Supplemented by reference TRBV7-2 and TRBJ1-1, the full variable domain reads GAGVSQSPSNKVTEKGKDVELRCDPISGHTALYWYRQSLGQGLEFLIYFQGNSAPDKSGLPSDRFSAERTGGSVSTLTIQRTQQEDSAVYLCASSFGGVNIMNTEAFFGQGTRLTVV.

The CDR3 loop reads CASSQGGWGTEAFF. CDR3 DNA: TGCGCCAGCAGCCAAGGGGGCTGGGGCACTGAAGCTTTCTTT. The gene calls are TRBV5-1 and TRBJ1-1; 7 bases line up with TRBD1. The germline V gene encodes CDR1 SGHRS and CDR2 YFSETQ. The CDR3 contains 14 residues. Trimming took 4 bases from V and 4 from J; bases not matched to a gene: 7.

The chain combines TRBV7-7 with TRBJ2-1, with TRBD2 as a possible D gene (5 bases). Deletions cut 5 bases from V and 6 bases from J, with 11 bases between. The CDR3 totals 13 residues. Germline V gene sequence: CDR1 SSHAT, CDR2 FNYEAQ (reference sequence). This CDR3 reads CASSPGLPNEQFF. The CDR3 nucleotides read TGTGCCAGCAGCCCCGGACTCCCCAATGAGCAGTTCTTC.

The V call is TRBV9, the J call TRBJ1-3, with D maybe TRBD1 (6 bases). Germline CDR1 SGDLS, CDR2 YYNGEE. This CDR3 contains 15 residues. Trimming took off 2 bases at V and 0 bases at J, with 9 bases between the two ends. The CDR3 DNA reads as TGTGCCAGCAGCGTCGGGACAAACTCTGGAAACACCATATATTTT. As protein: CASSVGTNSGNTIYF. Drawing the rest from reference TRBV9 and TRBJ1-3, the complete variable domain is DSGVTQTPKHLITATGQRVTLRCSPRSGDLSVYWYQQSLDQGLQFLIQYYNGEERAKGNILERFSAQQFPDLHSELNLSSLELGDSALYFCASSVGTNSGNTIYFGEGSWLTVV.

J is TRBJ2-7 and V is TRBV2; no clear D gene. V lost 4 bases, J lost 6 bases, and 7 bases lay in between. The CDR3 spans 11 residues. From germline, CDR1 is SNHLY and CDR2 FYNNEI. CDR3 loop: CASSVAPEQYF. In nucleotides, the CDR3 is TGTGCCAGCAGTGTTGCGCCCGAGCAGTACTTC.

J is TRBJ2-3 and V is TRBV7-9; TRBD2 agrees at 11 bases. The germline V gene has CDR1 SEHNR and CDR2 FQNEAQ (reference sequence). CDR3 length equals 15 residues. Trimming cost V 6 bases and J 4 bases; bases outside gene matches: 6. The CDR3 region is CASRSSGGHPDTQYF. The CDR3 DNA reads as TGTGCCAGCAGATCTAGCGGGGGGCACCCAGATACGCAGTATTTT.

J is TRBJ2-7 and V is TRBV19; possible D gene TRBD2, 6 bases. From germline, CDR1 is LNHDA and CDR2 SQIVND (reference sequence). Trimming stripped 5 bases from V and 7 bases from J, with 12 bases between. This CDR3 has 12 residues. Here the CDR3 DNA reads TGTGCCAGTAGTTTTAGAGGGAGGGAGCAGTACTTC. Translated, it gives CASSFRGREQYF.

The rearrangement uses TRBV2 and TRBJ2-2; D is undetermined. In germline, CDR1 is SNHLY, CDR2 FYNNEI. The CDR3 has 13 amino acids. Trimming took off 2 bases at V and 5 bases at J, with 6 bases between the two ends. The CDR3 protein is CASSESPTGELFF. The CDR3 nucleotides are TGTGCCAGCAGTGAATCCCCTACCGGGGAGCTGTTTTTT.

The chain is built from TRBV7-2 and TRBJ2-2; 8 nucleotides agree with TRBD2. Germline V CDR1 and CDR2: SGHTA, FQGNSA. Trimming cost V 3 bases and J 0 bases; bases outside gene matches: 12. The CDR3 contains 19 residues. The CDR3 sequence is CASSLNRGGGGTNTGELFF. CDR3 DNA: TGTGCCAGCAGCTTGAACCGAGGTGGCGGGGGGACGAACACCGGGGAGCTGTTTTTT.

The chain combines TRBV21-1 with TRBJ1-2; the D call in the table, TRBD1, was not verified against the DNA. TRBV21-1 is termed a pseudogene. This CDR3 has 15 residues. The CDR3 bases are TGTGCCAGCAGCGTGAGGGACAGGGTATGCGATGGCTACACCTTC. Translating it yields CASSVRDRVCDGYTF.

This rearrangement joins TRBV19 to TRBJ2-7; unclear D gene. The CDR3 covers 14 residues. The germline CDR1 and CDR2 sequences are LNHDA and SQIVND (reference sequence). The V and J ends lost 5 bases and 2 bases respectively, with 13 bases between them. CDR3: CASSPHATTYEQYF. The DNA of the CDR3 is TGTGCCAGTAGTCCCCACGCGACAACCTACGAGCAGTACTTC.

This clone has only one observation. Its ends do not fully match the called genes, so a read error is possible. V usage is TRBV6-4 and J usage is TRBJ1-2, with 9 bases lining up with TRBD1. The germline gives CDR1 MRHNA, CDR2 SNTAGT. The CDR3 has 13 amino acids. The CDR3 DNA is TGTGCTAGCAGTGACTCGGACAGGGGTGGCTACACCTTC. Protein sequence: CASSDSDRGGYTF.

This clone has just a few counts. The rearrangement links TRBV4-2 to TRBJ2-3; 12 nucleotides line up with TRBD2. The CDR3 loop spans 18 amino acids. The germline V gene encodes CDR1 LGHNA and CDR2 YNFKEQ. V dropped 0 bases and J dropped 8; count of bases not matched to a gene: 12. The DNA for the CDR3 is TGTGCCAGCAGCCAAGATAATCCGCCTAGCGGGGGGGAGGGTACGCAGTATTTT. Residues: CASSQDNPPSGGEGTQYF.

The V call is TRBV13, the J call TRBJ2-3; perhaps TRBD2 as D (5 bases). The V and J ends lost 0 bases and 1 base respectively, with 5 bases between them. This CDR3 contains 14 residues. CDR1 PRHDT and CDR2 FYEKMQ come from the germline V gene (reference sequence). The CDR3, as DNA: TGTGCCAGCAGCTTAGGCGGGGGCACAGATACGCAGTATTTT. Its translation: CASSLGGGTDTQYF.

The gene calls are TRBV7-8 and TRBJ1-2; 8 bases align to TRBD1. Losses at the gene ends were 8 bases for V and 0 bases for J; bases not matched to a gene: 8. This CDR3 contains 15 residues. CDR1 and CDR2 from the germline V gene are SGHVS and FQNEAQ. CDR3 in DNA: TGTGCCAGCGGTACCCGGACAGGGTCTAACTATGGCTACACCTTC. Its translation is CASGTRTGSNYGYTF.

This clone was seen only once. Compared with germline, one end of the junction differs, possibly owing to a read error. The DNA for the CDR3 is TGCGCCAGCAGCCAAGATCTGATGGGGGCAGGGCCCCGTTCAGGGTGTATCTTC. This sequence encodes CASSQDLMGAGPRSGCIF. The J gene is TRBJ2-1, the V gene TRBV4-1; possibly TRBD1 for D (6 bases). The germline V gene has CDR1 MGHRA and CDR2 YSYEKL. The CDR3 is made up of 18 amino acids.

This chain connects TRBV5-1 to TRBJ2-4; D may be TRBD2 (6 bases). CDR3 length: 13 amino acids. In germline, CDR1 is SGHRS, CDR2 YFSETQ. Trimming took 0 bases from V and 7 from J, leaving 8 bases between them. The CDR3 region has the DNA TGCGCCAGCAGCTTGGGGGCGGGGAACATTCAGTACTTC. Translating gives CASSLGAGNIQYF.

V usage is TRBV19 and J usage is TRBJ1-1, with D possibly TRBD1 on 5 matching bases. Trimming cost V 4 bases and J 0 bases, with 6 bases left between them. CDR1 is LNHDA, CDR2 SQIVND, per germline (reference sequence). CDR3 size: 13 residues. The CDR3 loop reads CASSTTVNTEAFF. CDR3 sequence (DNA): TGTGCCAGTAGTACGACAGTGAACACTGAAGCTTTCTTT.

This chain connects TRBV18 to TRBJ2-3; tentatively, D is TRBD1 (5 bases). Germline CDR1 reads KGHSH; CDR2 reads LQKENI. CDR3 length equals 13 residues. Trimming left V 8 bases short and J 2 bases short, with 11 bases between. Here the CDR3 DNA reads TGTGCCAGCCTGACAGCTTCCACAGATACGCAGTATTTT. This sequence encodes CASLTASTDTQYF.

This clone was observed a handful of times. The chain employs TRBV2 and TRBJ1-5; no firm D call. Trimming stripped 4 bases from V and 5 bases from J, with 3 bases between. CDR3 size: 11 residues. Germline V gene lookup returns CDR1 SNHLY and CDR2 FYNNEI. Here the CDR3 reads CASSADQPQHF. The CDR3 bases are TGTGCCAGCAGTGCCGATCAGCCCCAGCATTTT.

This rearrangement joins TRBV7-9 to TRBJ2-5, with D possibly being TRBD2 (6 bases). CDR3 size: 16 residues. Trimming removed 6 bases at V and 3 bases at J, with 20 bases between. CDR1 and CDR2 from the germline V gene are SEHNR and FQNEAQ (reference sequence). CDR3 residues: CASSVLWSGGKETQYF. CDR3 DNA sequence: TGTGCCAGCAGTGTGCTTTGGAGCGGCGGGAAAGAGACCCAGTACTTC.